This TCR beta chain emerged from a study of blood T cell repertoires in COVID-19. The wider study: COVID-19 samples collected from the United States, Italy and Spain covered acute and convalescent phases. T cells, B-cell-depleted T cells, or PBMCs supplied cDNA or gDNA.

V was pared by 2 bases and J by 3 bases, with 9 bases of the junction left unmatched. The CDR3 totals 19 residues. Looked up from germline, CDR1 is LGHDT and CDR2 is YNNKEL (reference sequence). Authors' methods: Amplification of reference gene primers provided the estimated nucleated cell counts. Libraries were prepared by immunoSEQ multiplex PCR; TCRdb keeps only in-frame clonotypes and omits some of them. V and J calls and clone size are those listed in that table; D and trimming were worked out from the DNA. The sample includes 60,000 to 85,000 clones, roughly 87% seen only once; the top ten take around 3.5%. Seattle enrolled patients during active infection and tracked them longitudinally.

Specimen: peripheral blood. The rearrangement uses TRBV3-1 (or the pseudogene TRBV3-2) and TRBJ2-2, with 13 bases matching TRBD2. The sequence was collected from a woman between 50 and 59 years old with COVID-19, enrolled during active disease. The CDR3 loop is CASSQSGGLAGTYTGELFF. The CDR3 DNA reads TGTGCCAGCAGCCAATCGGGGGGACTAGCGGGAACGTACACCGGGGAGCTGTTTTTT.